The 3 T cell receptor beta chains reported below all come from one sample, sequenced in a study of cytomegalovirus exposure and HLA in healthy donors. Vbeta (60) and Jbeta (13) primers were used in the PCR. Assay: immunoSEQ multiplex PCR; the TCRdb copy retains only in-frame clones and omits some. The data show 90,000 to 100,000 clones, 70% to 80% seen once. The sample consisted of PBMCs. The receptor set was obtained from a woman in her sixties or seventies in good health and CMV-seropositive.

The rearrangement uses TRBV18 and TRBJ2-3, with 7 positions matching TRBD1. This CDR3 comprises 15 residues. Germline V gene lookup returns CDR1 KGHSH and CDR2 LQKENI. The ends lost 8 bases at V and 2 bases at J; junction bases unmatched: 10. The CDR3 loop is CASTPTGTATDTQYF. CDR3 DNA: TGTGCCAGCACCCCAACCGGGACAGCCACAGATACGCAGTATTTT.

The gene calls are TRBV20-1 and TRBJ2-7; no clear D. Trimming removed 4 bases at V and 5 bases at J, with 6 bases between. Germline CDR1 reads DFQATT; CDR2 reads SNEGSKA (reference sequence). The CDR3 has 10 residues. The CDR3 sequence is CSATSHEQYF. The CDR3, as DNA: TGCAGTGCTACGTCCCACGAGCAGTACTTC.

V usage is TRBV5-4 and J usage is TRBJ2-7; possible D gene TRBD2, 6 bases. Germline CDR1 SGHNT, CDR2 YYREEE (reference sequence). The CDR3 is 15 amino acids. V lost 4 bases and J lost 6, with 20 bases in between. The CDR3 DNA is TGTGCCAGCAGCCGGGTCGTGGGAGGAAATTTCGAGCAGTACTTC. It codes for CASSRVVGGNFEQYF.